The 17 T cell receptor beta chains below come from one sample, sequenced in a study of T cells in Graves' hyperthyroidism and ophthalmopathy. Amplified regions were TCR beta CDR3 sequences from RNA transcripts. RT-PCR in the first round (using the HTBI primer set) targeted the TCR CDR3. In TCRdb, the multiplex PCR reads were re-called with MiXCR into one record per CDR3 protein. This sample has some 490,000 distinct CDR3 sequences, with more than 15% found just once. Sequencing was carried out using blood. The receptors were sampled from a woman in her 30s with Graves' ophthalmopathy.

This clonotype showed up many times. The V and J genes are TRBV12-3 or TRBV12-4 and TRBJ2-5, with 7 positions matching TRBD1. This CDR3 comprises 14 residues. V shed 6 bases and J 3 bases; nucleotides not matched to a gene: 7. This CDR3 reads CASRRQGTEETQYF. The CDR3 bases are TGTGCCAGCAGAAGGCAGGGGACAGAAGAGACCCAGTACTTC.

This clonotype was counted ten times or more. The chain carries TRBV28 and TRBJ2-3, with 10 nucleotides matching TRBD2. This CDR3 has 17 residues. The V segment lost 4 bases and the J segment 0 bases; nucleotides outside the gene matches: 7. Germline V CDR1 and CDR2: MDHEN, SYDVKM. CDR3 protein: CASSSPTSGASTDTQYF. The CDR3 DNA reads TGTGCCAGCAGTTCCCCCACTAGCGGGGCTAGCACAGATACGCAGTATTTT.

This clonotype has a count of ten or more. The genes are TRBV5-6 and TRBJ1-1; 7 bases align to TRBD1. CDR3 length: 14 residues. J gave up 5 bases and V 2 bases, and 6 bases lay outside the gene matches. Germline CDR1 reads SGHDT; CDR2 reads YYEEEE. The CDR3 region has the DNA TGTGCCAGCAGCTTAAGGACAGGAAGGACTGAAGCTTTCTTT. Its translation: CASSLRTGRTEAFF.

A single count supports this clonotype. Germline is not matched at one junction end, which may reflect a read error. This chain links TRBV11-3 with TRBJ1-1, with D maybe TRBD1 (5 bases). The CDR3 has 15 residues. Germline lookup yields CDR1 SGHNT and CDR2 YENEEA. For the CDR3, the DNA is TGTGCCAGCAGCCCAGGCGGGGCCGGGAACACTGAAGCTTCCTTT. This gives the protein CASSPGGAGNTEASF.

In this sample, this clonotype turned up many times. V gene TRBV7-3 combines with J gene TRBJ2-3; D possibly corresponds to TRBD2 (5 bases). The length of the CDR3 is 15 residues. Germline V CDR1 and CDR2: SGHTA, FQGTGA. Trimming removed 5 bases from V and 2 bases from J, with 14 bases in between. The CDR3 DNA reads TGTGCCAGCAGCACCCAACCGGGGAACACAGATACGCAGTATTTT. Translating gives CASSTQPGNTDTQYF.

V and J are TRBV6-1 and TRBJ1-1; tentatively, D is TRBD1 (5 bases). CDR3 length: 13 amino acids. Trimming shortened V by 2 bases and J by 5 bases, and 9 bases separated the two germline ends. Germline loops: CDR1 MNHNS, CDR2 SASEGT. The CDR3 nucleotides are TGTGCCAGCAGTGAAAGGAAGGGGACTGAAGCTTTCTTT. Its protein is CASSERKGTEAFF.

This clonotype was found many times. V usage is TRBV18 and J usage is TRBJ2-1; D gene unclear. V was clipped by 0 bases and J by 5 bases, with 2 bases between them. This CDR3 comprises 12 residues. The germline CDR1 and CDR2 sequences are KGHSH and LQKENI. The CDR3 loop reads CASSPPHNEQFF. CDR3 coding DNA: TGTGCCAGCTCACCACCCCACAATGAGCAGTTCTTC.

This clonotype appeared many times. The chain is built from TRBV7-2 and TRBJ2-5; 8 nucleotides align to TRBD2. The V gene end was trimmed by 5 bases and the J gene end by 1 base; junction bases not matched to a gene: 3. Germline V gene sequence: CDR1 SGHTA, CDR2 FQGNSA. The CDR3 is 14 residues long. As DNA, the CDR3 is TGTGCCAGCAGCCCCGGGGGGGGCCAAGAGACCCAGTACTTC. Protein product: CASSPGGGQETQYF.

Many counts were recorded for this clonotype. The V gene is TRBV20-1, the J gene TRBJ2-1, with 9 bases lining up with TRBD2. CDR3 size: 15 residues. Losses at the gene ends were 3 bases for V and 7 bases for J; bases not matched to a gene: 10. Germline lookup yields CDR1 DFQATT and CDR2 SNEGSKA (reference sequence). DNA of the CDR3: TGCAGTGCTAGTGGCGGGAGGGCCAGGGATAATGAGCAGTTCTTC. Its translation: CSASGGRARDNEQFF.

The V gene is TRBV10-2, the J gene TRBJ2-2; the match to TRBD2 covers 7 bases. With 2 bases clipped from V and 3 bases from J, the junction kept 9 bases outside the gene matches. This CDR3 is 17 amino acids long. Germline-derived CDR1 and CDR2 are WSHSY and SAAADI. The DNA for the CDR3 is TGCGCCAGCAGTGAGCCCTGGACCCTAGCGGACACCGGGGAGCTGTTTTTT. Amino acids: CASSEPWTLADTGELFF.

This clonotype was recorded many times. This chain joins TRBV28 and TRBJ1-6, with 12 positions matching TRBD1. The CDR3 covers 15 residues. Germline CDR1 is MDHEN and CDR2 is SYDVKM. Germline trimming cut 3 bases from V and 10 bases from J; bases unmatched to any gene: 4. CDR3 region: CASSLGGQGASPLHF. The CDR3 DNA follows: TGTGCCAGCAGTTTGGGGGGACAGGGGGCCTCACCCCTCCACTTT.

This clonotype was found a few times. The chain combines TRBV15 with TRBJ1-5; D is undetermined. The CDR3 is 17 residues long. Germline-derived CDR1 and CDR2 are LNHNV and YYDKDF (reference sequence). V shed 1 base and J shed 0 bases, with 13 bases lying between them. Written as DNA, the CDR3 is TGTGCCACCAGCAGAGCGTGGGGTGGGGATAGCAATCAGCCCCAGCATTTT. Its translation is CATSRAWGGDSNQPQHF.

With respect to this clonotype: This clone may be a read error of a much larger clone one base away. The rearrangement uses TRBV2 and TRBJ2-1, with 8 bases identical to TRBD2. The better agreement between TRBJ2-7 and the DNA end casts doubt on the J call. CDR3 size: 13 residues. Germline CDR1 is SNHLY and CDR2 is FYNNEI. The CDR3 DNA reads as TGTGTCAGCGAGACGGGAGGGCCCAATGAGCAGTACTTC. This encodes CVSETGGPNEQYF.

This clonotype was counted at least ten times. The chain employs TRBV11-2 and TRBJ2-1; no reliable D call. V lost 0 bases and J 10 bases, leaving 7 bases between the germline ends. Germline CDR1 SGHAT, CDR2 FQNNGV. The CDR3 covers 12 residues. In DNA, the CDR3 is TGTGCCAGCAGCTTAGATATCCAGGAGCAGTTCTTC. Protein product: CASSLDIQEQFF.

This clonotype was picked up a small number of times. CDR3 in DNA: TGTGCCAGCAGCTTAGCGGGGCTAGCGGGAGAATCGGAGACCCAGTACTTC. Translation gives CASSLAGLAGESETQYF. The rearrangement joins TRBV7-9 to TRBJ2-5; 10 bases agree with TRBD2. Germline loops: CDR1 SEHNR, CDR2 FQNEAQ (reference sequence). The junction had 9 bases not matched to a gene; V was cut back by 0 bases and J by 5 bases. The CDR3 has 17 amino acids.

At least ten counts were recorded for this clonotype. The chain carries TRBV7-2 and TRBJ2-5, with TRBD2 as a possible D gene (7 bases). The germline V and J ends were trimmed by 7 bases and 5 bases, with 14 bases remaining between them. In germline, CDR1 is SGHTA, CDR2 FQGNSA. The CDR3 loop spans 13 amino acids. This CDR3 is CASTRGGGETQYF. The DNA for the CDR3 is TGTGCCAGCACCAGGGGAGGGGGTGAGACCCAGTACTTC.

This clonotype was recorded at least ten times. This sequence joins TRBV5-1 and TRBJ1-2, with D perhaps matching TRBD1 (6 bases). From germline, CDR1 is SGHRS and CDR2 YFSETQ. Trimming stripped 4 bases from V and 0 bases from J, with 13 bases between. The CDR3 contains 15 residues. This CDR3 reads CASSPGGLTNYGYTF. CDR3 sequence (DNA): TGCGCCAGCAGCCCGGGGGGGCTAACTAACTATGGCTACACCTTC.